This TCR beta chain was obtained from a study of blood T cell repertoires in COVID-19. Study details: PBMCs, B-cell-depleted T cells, or T cells were the source of the cDNA or gDNA that made up the material.

TCRdb keeps only in-frame clones here, not all; method: immunoSEQ multiplex PCR. The data contain around 280,000 clones, approximately 88% of them singletons. Participant-reported clinical history was the basis for cohort assignment. This clone has only one observation. This CDR3 is built from 18 residues. Trimming removed 0 bases from V and 0 bases from J, with 12 bases in between. The germline CDR1 and CDR2 sequences are MGHRA and YSYEKL. The chain has TRBV4-1 and TRBJ1-6; D is ambiguous. Sequencing was performed on PBMCs or T cells enriched from blood (not recorded which). This receptor was taken from a woman between 40 and 50 years old who had recovered from COVID-19. The CDR3 loop is CASSQDLPRSSYNSPLHF. The CDR3 bases are TGCGCCAGCAGCCAAGATTTGCCTCGGAGCTCCTATAATTCACCCCTCCACTTT.